This note documents a single T cell receptor beta chain sequence. The data stem from a study of beta chain features in type 1 diabetes. The study reverse transcribed the entire isolated RNA, so it sequenced expressed TCRB transcripts. The protocol was immunoSEQ multiplex PCR, while the TCRdb copy is restricted to in-frame clones and leaves out a portion. The sample includes 900,000 or so clones, 17% of them seen just once. Germline V gene data show CDR1 as SGHRS and CDR2 as YFSETQ. This CDR3 region has 14 residues. The V and J ends lost 0 bases and 5 bases respectively, with 11 bases between them. What was sequenced was naive CD4+ T cells from blood. The receptor's source is a woman under 30 in good health. This chain connects TRBV5-1 to TRBJ2-5; D gene unclear. The CDR3 sequence: CASSLGVPLETQYF. CDR3 nucleotide sequence: TGCGCCAGCAGCTTGGGAGTACCCTTGGAGACCCAGTACTTC.